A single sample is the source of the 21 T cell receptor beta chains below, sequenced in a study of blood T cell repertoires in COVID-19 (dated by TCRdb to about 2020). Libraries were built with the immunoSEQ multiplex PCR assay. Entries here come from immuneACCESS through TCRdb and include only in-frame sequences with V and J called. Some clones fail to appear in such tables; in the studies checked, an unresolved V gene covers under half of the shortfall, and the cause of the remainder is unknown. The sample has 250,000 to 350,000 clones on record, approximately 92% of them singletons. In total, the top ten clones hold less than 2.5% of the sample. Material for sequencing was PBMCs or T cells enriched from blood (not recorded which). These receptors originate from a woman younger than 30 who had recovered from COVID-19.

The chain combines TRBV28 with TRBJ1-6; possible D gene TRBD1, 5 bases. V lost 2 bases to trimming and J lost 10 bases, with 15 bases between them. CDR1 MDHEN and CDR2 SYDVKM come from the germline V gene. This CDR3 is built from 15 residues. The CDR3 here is CASSLPTGGGSPLHF. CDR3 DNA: TGTGCCAGCAGTTTACCTACAGGCGGGGGGTCACCCCTCCACTTT.

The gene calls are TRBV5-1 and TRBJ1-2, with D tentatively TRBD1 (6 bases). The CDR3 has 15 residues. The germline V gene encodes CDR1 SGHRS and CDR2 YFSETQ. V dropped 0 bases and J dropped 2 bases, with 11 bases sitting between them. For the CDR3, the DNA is TGCGCCAGCAGCTTGGATATGGGGGCAAACTATGGCTACACCTTC. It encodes CASSLDMGANYGYTF.

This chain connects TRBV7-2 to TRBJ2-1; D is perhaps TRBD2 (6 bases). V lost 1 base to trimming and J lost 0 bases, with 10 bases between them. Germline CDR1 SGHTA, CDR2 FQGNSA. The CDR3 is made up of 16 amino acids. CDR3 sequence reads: CASSLVATSSYNEQFF. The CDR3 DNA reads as TGTGCCAGCAGCTTAGTTGCGACTAGCTCCTACAATGAGCAGTTCTTC.

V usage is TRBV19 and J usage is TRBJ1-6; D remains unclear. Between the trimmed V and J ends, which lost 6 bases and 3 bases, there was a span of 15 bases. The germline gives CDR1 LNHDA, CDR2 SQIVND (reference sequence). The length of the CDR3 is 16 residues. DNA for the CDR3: TGTGCCAGTAGACCCACCGGCAGACACTATAATTCACCCCTCCACTTT. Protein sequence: CASRPTGRHYNSPLHF.

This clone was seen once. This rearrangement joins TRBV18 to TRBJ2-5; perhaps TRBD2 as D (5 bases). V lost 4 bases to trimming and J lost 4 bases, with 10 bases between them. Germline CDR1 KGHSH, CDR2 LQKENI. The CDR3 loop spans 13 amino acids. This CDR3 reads CASSRSGSETQYF. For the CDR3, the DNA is TGTGCCAGCTCACGCTCGGGATCAGAGACCCAGTACTTC.

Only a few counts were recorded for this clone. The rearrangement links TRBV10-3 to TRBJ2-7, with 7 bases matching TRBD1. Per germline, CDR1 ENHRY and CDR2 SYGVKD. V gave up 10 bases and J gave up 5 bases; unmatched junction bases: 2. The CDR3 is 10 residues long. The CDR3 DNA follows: TGTGCCACCGGACAGGACGAGCAGTACTTC. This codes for CATGQDEQYF.

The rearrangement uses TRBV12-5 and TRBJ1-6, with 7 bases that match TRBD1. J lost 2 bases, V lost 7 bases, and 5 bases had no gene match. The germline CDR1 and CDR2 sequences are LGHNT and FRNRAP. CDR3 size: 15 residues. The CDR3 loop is CASALGQTYNSPLHF. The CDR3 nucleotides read TGTGCTAGTGCCTTGGGACAGACCTATAATTCACCCCTCCACTTT. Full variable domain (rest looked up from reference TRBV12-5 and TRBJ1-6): DARVTQTPRHKVTEMGQEVTMRCQPILGHNTVFWYRQTMMQGLELLAYFRNRAPLDDSGMPKDRFSAEMPDATLATLKIQPSEPRDSAVYFCASALGQTYNSPLHFGNGTRLTVT.

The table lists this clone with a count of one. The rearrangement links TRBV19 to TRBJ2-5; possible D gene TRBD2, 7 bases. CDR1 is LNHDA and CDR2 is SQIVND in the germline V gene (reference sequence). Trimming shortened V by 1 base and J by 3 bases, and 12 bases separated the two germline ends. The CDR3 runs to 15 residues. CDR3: CASSIGWGGEETQYF. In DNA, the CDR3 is TGTGCCAGTAGTATAGGATGGGGGGGCGAAGAGACCCAGTACTTC. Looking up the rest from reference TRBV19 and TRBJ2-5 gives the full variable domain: DGGITQSPKYLFRKEGQNVTLSCEQNLNHDAMYWYRQDPGQGLRLIYYSQIVNDFQKGDIAEGYSVSREKKESFPLTVTSAQKNPTAFYLCASSIGWGGEETQYFGPGTRLLVL.

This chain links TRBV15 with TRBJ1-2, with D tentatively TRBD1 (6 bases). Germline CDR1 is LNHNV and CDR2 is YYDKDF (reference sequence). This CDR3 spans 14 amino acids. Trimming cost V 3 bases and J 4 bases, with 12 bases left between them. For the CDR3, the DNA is TGTGCCACCAGCAGGGCACAGGGCGGCTATGGCTACACCTTC. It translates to CATSRAQGGYGYTF.

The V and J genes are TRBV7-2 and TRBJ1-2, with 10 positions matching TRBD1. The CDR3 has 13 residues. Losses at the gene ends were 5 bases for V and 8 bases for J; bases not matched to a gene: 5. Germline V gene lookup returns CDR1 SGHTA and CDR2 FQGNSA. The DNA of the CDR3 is TGTGCCAGCAGCGCGGGACAGGGGACGGGCTACACCTTC. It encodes CASSAGQGTGYTF.

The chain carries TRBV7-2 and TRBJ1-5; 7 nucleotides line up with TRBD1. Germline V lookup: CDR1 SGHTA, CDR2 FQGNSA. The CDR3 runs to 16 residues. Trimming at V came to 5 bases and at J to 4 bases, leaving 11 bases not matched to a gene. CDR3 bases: TGTGCCAGCAGCGCCCGGGAAGGCAGGGGGAATCAGCCCCAGCATTTT. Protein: CASSAREGRGNQPQHF. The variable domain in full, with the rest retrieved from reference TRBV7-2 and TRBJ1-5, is GAGVSQSPSNKVTEKGKDVELRCDPISGHTALYWYRQSLGQGLEFLIYFQGNSAPDKSGLPSDRFSAERTGGSVSTLTIQRTQQEDSAVYLCASSAREGRGNQPQHFGDGTRLSIL.

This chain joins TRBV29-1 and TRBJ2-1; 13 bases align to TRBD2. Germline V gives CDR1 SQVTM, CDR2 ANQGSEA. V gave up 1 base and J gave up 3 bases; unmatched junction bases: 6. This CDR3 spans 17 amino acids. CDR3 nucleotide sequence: TGCAGCGTTGAAGTACTAGCGGGGGGGCCTAACTACAATGAGCAGTTCTTC. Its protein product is CSVEVLAGGPNYNEQFF.

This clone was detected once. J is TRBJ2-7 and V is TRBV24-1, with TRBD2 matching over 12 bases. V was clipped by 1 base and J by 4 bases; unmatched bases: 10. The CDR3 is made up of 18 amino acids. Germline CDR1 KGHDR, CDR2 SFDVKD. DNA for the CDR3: TGTGCCACCAGTGATTTCCGCCCTAGACTAGCGGGGGATTACGAGCAGTACTTC. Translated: CATSDFRPRLAGDYEQYF.

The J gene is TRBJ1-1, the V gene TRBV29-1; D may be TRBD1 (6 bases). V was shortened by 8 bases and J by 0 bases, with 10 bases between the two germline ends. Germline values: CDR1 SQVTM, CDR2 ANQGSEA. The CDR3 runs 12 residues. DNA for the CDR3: TGCAGCCCTGGACAGTTGAACACTGAAGCTTTCTTT. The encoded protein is CSPGQLNTEAFF.

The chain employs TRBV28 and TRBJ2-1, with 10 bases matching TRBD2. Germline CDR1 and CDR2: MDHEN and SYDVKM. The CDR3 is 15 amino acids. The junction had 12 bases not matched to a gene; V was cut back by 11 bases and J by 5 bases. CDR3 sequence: CAGKRGGKINNEQFF. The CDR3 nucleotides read TGTGCCGGAAAGCGGGGGGGCAAAATTAACAATGAGCAGTTCTTC. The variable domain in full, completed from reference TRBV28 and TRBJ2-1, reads DVKVTQSSRYLVKRTGEKVFLECVQDMDHENMFWYRQDPGLGLRLIYFSYDVKMKEKGDIPEGYSVSREKKERFSLILESASTNQTSMYLCAGKRGGKINNEQFFGPGTRLTVL.

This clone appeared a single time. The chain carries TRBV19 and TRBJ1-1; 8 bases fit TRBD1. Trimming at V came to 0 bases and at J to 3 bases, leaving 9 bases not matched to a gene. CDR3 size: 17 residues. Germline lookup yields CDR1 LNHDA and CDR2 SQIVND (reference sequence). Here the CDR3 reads CASSIEGQGGLDTEAFF. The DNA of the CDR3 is TGTGCCAGTAGTATAGAAGGACAGGGAGGCTTGGACACTGAAGCTTTCTTT.

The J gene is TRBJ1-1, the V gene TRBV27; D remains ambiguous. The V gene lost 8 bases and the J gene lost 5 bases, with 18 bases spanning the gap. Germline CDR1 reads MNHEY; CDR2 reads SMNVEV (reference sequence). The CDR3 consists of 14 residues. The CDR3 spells CASSWTFPETEAFF. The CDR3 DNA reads TGTGCCAGCTCATGGACTTTTCCCGAGACTGAAGCTTTCTTT.

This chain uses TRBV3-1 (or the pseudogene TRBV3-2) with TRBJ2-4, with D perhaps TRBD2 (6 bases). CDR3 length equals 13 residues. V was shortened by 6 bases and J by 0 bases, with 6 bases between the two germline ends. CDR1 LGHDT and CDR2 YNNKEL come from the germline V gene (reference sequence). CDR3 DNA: TGTGCCAGCAGGGGACTAGCCAAAAACATTCAGTACTTC. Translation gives CASRGLAKNIQYF.

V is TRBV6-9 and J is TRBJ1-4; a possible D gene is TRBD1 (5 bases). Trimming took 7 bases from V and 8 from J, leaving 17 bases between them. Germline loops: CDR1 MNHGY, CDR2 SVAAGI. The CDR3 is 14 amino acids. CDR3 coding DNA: TGTGCCAGCAAGGATGGGGGAGGGTGCGAAAAACTGTTTTTT. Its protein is CASKDGGGCEKLFF.

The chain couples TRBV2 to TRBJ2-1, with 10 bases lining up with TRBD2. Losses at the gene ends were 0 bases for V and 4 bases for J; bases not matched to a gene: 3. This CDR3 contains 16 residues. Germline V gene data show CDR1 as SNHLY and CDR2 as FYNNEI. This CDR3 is CASSEASGGFYNEQFF. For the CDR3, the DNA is TGTGCCAGCAGTGAAGCTAGCGGGGGGTTTTACAATGAGCAGTTCTTC.

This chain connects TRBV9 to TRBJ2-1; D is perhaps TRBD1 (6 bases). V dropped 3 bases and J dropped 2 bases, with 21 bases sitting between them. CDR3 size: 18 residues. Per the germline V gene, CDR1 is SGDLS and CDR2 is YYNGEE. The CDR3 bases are TGTGCCAGCAGCGGGGGGCAGGACGGTGAGGGTCCCTACAATGAGCAGTTCTTC. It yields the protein CASSGGQDGEGPYNEQFF.